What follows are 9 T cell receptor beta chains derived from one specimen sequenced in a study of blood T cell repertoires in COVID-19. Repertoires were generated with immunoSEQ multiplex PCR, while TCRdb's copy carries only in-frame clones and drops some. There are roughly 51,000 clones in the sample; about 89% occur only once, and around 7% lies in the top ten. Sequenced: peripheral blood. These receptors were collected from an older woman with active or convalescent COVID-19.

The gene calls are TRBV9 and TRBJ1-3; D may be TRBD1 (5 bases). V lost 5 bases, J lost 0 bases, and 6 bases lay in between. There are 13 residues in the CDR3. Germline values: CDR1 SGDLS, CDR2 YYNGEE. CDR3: CASRTDSGNTIYF. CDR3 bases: TGTGCCAGCAGGACAGACTCTGGAAACACCATATATTTT. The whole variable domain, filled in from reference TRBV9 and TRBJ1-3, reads DSGVTQTPKHLITATGQRVTLRCSPRSGDLSVYWYQQSLDQGLQFLIQYYNGEERAKGNILERFSAQQFPDLHSELNLSSLELGDSALYFCASRTDSGNTIYFGEGSWLTVV.

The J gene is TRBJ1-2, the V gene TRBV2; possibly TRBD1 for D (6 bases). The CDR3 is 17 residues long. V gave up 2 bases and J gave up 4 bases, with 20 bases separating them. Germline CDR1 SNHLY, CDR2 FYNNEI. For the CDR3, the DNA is TGTGCCAGCAGTGAACAGGGAGGGGGGCTCGGGAGCTATGGCTACACCTTC. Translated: CASSEQGGGLGSYGYTF.

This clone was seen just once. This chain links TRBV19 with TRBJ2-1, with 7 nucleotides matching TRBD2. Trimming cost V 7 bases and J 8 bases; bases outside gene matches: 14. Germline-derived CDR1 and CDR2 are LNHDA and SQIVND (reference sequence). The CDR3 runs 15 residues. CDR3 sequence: CASNSAGLGSYEQFF. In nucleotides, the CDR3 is TGTGCCAGTAATTCAGCGGGATTGGGCTCATATGAGCAGTTCTTC.

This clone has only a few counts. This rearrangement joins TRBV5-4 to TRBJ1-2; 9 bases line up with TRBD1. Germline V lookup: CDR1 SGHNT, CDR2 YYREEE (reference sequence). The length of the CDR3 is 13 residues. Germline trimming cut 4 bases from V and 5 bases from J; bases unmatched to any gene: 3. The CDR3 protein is CASSPDRGYGYTF. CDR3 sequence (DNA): TGTGCCAGCAGCCCCGACAGGGGGTATGGCTACACCTTC.

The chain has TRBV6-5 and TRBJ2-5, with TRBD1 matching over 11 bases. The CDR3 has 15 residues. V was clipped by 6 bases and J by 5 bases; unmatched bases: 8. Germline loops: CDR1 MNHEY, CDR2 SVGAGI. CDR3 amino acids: CASRLPGQGDETQYF. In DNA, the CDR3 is TGTGCCAGCAGACTACCGGGACAGGGGGACGAGACCCAGTACTTC.

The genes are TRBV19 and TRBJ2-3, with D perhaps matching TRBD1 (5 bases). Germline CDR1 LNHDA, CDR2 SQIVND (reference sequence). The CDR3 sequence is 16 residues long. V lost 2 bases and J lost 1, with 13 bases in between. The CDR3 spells CASSIRSGSRTDTQYF. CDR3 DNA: TGTGCCAGTAGTATAAGATCAGGGTCTCGCACAGATACGCAGTATTTT.

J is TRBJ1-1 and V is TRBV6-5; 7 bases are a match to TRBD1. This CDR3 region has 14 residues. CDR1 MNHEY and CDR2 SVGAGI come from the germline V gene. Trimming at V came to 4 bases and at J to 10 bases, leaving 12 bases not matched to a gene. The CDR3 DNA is TGTGCCAGCAGTTCCCGGGACAGTCCCCTGGTAGCTTTCTTT. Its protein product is CASSSRDSPLVAFF.

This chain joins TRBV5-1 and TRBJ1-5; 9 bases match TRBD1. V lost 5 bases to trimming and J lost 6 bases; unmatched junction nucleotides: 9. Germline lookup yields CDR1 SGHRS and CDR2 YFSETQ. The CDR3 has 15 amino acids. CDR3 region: CASRPDPTGGQPQHF. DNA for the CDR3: TGCGCCAGCAGGCCAGACCCGACAGGGGGTCAGCCCCAGCATTTT.

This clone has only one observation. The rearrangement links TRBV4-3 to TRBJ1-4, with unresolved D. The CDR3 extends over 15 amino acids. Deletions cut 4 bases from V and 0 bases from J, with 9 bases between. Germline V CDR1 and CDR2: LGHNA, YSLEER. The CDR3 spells CASSPTPATNEKLFF. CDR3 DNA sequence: TGCGCCAGCAGCCCCACTCCTGCAACTAATGAAAAACTGTTTTTT.